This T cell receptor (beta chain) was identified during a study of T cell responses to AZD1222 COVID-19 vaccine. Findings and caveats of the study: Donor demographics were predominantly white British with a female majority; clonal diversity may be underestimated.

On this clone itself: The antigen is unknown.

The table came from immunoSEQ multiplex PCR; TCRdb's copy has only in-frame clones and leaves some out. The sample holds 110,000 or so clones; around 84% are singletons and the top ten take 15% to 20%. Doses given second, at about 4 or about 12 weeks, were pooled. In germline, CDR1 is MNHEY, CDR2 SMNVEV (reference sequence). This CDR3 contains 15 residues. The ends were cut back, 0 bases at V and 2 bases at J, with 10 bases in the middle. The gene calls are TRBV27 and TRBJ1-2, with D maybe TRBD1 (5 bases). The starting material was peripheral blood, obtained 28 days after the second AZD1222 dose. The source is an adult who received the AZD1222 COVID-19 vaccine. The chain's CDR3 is CASSLSWGGNYGYTF. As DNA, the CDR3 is TGTGCCAGCAGTTTATCTTGGGGGGGAAACTATGGCTACACCTTC.